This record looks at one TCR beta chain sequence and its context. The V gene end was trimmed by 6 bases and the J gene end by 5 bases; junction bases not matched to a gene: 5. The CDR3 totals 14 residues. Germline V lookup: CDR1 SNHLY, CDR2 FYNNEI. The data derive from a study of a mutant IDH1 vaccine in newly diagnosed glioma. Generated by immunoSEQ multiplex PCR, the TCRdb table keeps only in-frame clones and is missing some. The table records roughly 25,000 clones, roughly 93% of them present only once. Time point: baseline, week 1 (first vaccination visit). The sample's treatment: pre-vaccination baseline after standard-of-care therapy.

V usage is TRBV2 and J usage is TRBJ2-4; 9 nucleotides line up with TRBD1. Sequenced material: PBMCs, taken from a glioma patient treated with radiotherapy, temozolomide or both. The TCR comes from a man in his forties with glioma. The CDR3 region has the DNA TGTGCCAGCAGCCTAACAGGGGGCCAAAACATTCAGTACTTC. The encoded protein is CASSLTGGQNIQYF.